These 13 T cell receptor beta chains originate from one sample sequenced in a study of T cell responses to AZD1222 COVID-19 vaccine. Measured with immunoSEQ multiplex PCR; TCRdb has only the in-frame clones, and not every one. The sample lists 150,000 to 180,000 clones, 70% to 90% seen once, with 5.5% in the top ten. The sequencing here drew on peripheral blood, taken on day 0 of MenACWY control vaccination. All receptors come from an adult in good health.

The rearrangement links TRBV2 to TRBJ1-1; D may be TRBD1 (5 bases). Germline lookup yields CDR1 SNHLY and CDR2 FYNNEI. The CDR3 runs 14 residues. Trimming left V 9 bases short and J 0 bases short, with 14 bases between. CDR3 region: CASSGGTMNTEAFF. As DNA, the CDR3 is TGTGCCAGTTCGGGGGGGACGATGAACACTGAAGCTTTCTTT.

As DNA, the CDR3 is TGTGCCAGTATGACCTGGGACCTAAACACCGGGGAGCTGTTTTTT. Its protein product is CASMTWDLNTGELFF. This chain joins TRBV19 and TRBJ2-2; D is perhaps TRBD1 or TRBD2 (5 bases each). CDR1 is LNHDA and CDR2 is SQIVND in the germline V gene (reference sequence). This CDR3 is built from 15 residues. The V and J ends lost 7 bases and 2 bases respectively, with 14 bases between them.

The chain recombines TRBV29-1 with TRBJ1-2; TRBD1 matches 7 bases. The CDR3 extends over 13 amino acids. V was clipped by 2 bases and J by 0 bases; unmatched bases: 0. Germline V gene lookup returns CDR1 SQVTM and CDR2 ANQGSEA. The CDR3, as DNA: TGCAGCGTTGAACAGGGGGCTAACTATGGCTACACCTTC. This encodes CSVEQGANYGYTF.

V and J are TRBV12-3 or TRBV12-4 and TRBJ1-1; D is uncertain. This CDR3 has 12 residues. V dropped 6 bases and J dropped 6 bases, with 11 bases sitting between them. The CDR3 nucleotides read TGTGCCAGCAGCTTCGGCGGGGCTGAAGCTTTCTTT. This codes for CASSFGGAEAFF.

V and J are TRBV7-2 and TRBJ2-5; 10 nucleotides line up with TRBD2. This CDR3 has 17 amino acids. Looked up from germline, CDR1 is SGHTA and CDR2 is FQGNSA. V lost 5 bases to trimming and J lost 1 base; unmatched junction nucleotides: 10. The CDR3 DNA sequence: TGTGCCAGCAGCACCTACGGACTAGCGGTCACCCAAGAGACCCAGTACTTC. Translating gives CASSTYGLAVTQETQYF.

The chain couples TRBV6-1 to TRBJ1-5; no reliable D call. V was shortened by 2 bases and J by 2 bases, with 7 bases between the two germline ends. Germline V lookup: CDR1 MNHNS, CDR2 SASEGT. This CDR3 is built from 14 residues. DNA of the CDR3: TGTGCCAGCAGTGAATCTACAGGCAATCAGCCCCAGCATTTT. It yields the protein CASSESTGNQPQHF.

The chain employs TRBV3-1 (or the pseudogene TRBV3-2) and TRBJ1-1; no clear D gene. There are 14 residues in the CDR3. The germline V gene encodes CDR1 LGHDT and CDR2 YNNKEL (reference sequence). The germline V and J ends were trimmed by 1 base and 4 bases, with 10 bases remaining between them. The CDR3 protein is CASSQAYASTEAFF. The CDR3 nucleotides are TGTGCCAGCAGCCAAGCTTATGCGTCCACTGAAGCTTTCTTT.

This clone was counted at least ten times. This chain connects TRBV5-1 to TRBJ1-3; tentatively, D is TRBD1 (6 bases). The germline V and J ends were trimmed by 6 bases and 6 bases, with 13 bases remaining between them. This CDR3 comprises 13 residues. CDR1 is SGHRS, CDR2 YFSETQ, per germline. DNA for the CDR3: TGCGCCAGCAAGGGCCCGGGGGCAAACACCATATATTTT. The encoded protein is CASKGPGANTIYF.

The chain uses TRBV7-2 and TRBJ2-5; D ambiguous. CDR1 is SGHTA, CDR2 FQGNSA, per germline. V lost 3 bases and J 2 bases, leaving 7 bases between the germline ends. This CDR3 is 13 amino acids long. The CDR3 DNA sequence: TGTGCCAGCAGCTTCGACCGACAAGAGACCCAGTACTTC. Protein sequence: CASSFDRQETQYF.

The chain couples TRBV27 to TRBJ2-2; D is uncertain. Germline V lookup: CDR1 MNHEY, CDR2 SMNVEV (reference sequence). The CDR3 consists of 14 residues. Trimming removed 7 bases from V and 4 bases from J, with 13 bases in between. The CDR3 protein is CASTVQAPTGELFF. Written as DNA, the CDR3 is TGTGCCAGCACCGTGCAGGCTCCCACCGGGGAGCTGTTTTTT.

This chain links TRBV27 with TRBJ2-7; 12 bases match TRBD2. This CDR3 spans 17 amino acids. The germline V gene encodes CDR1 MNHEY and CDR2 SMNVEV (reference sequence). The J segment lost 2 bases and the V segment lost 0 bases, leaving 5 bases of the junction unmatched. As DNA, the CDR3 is TGTGCCAGCAGTTTATCGAGTTCTAGCGGGAGGGCCTACGAGCAGTACTTC. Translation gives CASSLSSSSGRAYEQYF.

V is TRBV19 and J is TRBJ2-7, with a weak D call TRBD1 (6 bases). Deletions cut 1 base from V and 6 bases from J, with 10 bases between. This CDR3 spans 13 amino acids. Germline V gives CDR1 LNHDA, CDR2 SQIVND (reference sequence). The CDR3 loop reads CASSIVIGGEQYV. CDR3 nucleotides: TGTGCCAGTAGTATAGTTATAGGGGGCGAGCAGTACGTC.

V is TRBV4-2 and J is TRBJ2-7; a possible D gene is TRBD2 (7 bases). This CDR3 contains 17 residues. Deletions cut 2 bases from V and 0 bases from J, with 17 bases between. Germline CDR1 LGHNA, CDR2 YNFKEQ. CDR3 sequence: CASSQQTRGGASYEQYF. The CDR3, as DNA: TGTGCCAGCAGCCAACAAACCAGAGGGGGGGCCTCCTACGAGCAGTACTTC.